This T cell receptor (beta chain) was obtained from a study of T cell repertoires in cytomegalovirus infection. On the study more broadly: The authors used CMV epitopes that were HLA-C-restricted (recently identified) and HLA-B-restricted (well studied). Public signatures in TCR beta pointed to CMV infection and matching HLA type.

Via MiXCR, TCRdb re-called the reads, giving one row per CDR3 protein. The table shows some 920,000 distinct CDR3 sequences, with less than 35% occurring only once. In its sample, this clonotype was seen a few times. What it binds is not known. Study-wide findings and caveats: There were HLA-C-restricted CMV-specific TCR beta clonotypes dominating the ex vivo response.

Sample: cultured CD8+ T cells from PBMCs, taken from culture after CMV antigen stimulation. The source is a human donor in good health (CMV status not recorded). Some clones in this sample may be carry-over from other donors' samples.

CDR3 bases: TGCGCCAGCAGGGGATCAGACTCCTACGAGCAGTACTTC. Its protein product is CASRGSDSYEQYF. The rearrangement joins TRBV10-2 to TRBJ2-7, with D uncertain. CDR3 length: 13 residues. Trimming took 6 bases from V and 0 from J, leaving 9 bases between them. Germline V gives CDR1 WSHSY, CDR2 SAAADI.